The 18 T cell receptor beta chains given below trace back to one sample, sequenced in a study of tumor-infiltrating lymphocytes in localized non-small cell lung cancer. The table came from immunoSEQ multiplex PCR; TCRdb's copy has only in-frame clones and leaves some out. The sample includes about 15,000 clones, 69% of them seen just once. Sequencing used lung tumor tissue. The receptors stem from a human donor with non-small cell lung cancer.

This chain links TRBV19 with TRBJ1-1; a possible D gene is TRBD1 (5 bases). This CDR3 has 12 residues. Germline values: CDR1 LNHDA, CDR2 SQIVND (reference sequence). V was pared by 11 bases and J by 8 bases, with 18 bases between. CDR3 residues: CASRQGPLEAFF. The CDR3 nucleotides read TGTGCCTCCAGGCAGGGTCCGCTCGAAGCTTTCTTT.

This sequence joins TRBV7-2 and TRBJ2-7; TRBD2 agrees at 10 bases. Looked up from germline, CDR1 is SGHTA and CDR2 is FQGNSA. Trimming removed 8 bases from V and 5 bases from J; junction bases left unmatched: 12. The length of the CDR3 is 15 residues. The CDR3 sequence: CASGFTIGTSDEQYF. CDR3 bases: TGTGCCAGCGGATTTACGATAGGGACTAGCGACGAGCAGTACTTC.

The CDR3 loop reads CASSEGRRGKQFF. The DNA for the CDR3 is TGTGCCAGCAGTGAGGGGCGGAGGGGTAAGCAGTTCTTC. V and J are TRBV25-1 and TRBJ2-1; D may be TRBD2 (6 bases). Germline CDR1 MGHDK, CDR2 SYGVNS. V was shortened by 3 bases and J by 11 bases, with 14 bases between the two germline ends. The CDR3 consists of 13 residues.

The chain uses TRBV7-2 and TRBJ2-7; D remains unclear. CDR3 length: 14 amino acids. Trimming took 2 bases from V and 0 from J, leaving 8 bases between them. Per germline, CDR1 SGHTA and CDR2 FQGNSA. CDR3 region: CASSLQAGSYEQYF. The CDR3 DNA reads TGTGCCAGCAGCTTACAAGCAGGCTCCTACGAGCAGTACTTC.

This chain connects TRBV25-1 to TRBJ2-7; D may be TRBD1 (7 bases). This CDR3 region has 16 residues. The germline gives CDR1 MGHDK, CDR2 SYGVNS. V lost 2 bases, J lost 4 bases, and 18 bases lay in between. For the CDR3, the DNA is TGTGCCAGCAGTGAAGGGTCAGGGGGGATCGGTTACGAGCAGTACTTC. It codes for CASSEGSGGIGYEQYF.

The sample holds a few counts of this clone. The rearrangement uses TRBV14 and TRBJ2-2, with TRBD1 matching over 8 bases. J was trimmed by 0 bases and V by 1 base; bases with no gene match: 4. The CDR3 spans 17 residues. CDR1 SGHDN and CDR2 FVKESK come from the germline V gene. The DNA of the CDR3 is TGTGCCAGCAGCCAAGGGACAGGGAATTCGAACACCGGGGAGCTGTTTTTT. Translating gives CASSQGTGNSNTGELFF.

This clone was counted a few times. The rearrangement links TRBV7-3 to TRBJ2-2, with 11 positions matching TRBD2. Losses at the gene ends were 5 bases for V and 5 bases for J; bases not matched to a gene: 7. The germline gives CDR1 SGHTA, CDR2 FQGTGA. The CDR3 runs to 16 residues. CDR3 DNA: TGTGCCAGCAGCCGCGCATCTAGCGGGAGGACCGGGGAGCTGTTTTTT. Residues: CASSRASSGRTGELFF.

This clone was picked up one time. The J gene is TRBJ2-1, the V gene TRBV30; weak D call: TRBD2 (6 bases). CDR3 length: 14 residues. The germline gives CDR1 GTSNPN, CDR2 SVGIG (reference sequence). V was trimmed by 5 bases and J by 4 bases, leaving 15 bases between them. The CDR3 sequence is CAWGRLGGYNEQFF. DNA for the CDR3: TGTGCCTGGGGTAGACTAGGCGGTTACAATGAGCAGTTCTTC.

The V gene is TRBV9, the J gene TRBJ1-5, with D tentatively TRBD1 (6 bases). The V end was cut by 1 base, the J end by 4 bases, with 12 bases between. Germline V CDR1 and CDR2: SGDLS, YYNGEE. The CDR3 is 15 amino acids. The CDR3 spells CASSVPGGTNQPQHF. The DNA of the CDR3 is TGTGCCAGCAGCGTACCGGGGGGGACAAATCAGCCCCAGCATTTT. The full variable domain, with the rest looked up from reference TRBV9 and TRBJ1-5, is DSGVTQTPKHLITATGQRVTLRCSPRSGDLSVYWYQQSLDQGLQFLIQYYNGEERAKGNILERFSAQQFPDLHSELNLSSLELGDSALYFCASSVPGGTNQPQHFGDGTRLSIL.

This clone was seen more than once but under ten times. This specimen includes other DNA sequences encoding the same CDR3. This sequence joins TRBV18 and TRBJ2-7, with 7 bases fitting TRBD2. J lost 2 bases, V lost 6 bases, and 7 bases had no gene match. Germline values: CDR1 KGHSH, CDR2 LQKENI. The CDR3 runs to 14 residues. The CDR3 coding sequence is TGTGCCAGCTCGCGAGGGAGGGCCCCCTACGAGCAGTACTTC. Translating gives CASSRGRAPYEQYF.

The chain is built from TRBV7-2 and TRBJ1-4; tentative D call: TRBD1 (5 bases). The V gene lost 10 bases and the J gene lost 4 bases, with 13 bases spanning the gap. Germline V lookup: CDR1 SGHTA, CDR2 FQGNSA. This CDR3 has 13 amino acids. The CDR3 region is CATAQGDNEKLFF. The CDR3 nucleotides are TGTGCCACCGCCCAGGGAGATAATGAAAAACTGTTTTTT.

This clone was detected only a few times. The CDR3 sequence is CSVESLGYNEQFF. The DNA of the CDR3 is TGCAGCGTTGAATCTCTAGGGTACAATGAGCAGTTCTTC. The gene calls are TRBV29-1 and TRBJ2-1; no clear D gene. V was clipped by 2 bases and J by 4 bases, with 9 bases between them. This CDR3 contains 13 residues. CDR1 and CDR2 (germline): SQVTM, ANQGSEA.

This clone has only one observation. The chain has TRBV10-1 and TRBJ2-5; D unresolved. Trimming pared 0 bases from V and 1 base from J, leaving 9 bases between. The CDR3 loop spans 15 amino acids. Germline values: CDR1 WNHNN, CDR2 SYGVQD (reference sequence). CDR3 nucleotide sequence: TGCGCCAGCAGTGAGTCAGGCAGTCCCCAAGAGACCCAGTACTTC. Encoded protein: CASSESGSPQETQYF.

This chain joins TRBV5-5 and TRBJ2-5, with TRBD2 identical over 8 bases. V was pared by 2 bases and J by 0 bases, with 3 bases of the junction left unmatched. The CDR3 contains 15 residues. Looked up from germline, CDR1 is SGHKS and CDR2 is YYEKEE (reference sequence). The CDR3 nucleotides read TGTGCCAGCAGCTTTGGCGGGAGGTACCAAGAGACCCAGTACTTC. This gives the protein CASSFGGRYQETQYF.

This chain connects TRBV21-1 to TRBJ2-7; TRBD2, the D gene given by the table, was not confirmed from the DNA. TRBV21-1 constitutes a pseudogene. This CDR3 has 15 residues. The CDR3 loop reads CASSHSGGRAYEQYF. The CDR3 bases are TGTGCCAGCAGCCACTCCGGTGGGAGAGCCTACGAGCAGTACTTC.

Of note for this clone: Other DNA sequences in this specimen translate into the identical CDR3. The CDR3 loop reads CASSPGQDYGYTF. In DNA form, the CDR3 reads TGTGCCAGCAGCCCGGGACAGGACTATGGCTACACCTTC. The V gene is TRBV11-2, the J gene TRBJ1-2; 8 nucleotides match TRBD1. V lost 5 bases and J lost 3; bases outside the gene matches: 2. The length of the CDR3 is 13 residues. Germline V CDR1 and CDR2: SGHAT, FQNNGV.

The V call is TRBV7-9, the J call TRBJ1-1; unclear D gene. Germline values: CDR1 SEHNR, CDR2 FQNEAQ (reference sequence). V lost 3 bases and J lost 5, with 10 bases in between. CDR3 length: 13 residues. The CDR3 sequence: CASSFGEKTEAFF. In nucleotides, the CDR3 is TGTGCCAGCAGCTTTGGGGAAAAAACTGAAGCTTTCTTT.

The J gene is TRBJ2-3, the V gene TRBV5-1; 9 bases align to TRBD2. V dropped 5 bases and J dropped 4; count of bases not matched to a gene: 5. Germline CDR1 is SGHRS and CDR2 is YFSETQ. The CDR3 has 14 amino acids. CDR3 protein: CASRVAGVADTQYF. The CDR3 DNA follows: TGCGCCAGCAGAGTAGCGGGAGTAGCAGATACGCAGTATTTT.